The 6 T cell receptor beta chains given below trace back to one sample, sequenced in a study of blood T cells in healthy people across ages. Combining a sample-barcoded 5' primer with a J-beta primer mix, a second PCR ran for about 6 to 11 cycles. TCRdb re-called the 5' RACE reads with MiXCR, one entry per CDR3 protein. The sample lists around 870,000 distinct CDR3 sequences; under 35% were seen once. The sequencing sample was made of blood. Every receptor here comes from a woman of 80 years or more in good health.

V and J are TRBV6-5 and TRBJ1-2; a weak D match, TRBD1 (6 bases). The CDR3 extends over 13 amino acids. CDR1 is MNHEY and CDR2 is SVGAGI in the germline V gene. Trimming took off 0 bases at V and 6 bases at J, with 8 bases between the two ends. The CDR3 sequence: CASSYSEGDGYTF. The CDR3 DNA reads as TGTGCCAGCAGTTACTCTGAGGGGGATGGCTACACCTTC.

This clonotype occurred many times. V is TRBV2 and J is TRBJ2-3, with 13 bases matching TRBD2. CDR3 length: 15 amino acids. The germline gives CDR1 SNHLY, CDR2 FYNNEI. The junction had 5 bases not matched to a gene; V was cut back by 7 bases and J by 4 bases. The DNA for the CDR3 is TGTGCCAGCATTCGGACTAGCGGGGGATCAGATACGCAGTATTTT. Protein product: CASIRTSGGSDTQYF.

The sample holds many counts of this clonotype. This chain uses TRBV7-2 with TRBJ1-5, with 8 bases that match TRBD1. The CDR3 loop spans 13 amino acids. Germline CDR1 SGHTA, CDR2 FQGNSA. The V and J ends lost 5 bases and 7 bases, in that order; junction bases with no gene match: 4. CDR3 bases: TGTGCCAGCAGCCCCAGGGGGCGGCAGCCCCAGCATTTT. Amino acid sequence: CASSPRGRQPQHF.

At least ten counts were recorded for this clonotype. V is TRBV27 and J is TRBJ2-1, with 10 bases matching TRBD2. V lost 0 bases and J lost 1; bases outside the gene matches: 6. The CDR3 extends over 18 amino acids. Germline V gene lookup returns CDR1 MNHEY and CDR2 SMNVEV (reference sequence). The CDR3 sequence is CASSLSVSGGFSYNEQFF. In nucleotides, the CDR3 is TGTGCCAGCAGTTTATCAGTTAGCGGGGGGTTTTCCTACAATGAGCAGTTCTTC.

This rearrangement joins TRBV12-3 or TRBV12-4 to TRBJ2-5, with D possibly matching TRBD1 (6 bases). The J call is uncertain, as TRBJ2-7 better fits the DNA end. CDR3 length: 14 residues. The CDR3 DNA sequence: TGTGCCAGCAGTTTAGTTGGGGGCCTCTACGAGCAGTACTTC. This translates into CASSLVGGLYEQYF.

As to this clonotype: A much larger clone is a single base away; this may be a read error. This chain joins TRBV7-9 and TRBJ2-7; D remains ambiguous. Germline CDR1 is SEHNR and CDR2 is FQNEAQ (reference sequence). The CDR3 consists of 11 residues. CDR3 in DNA: TGTTCCAGCAGCTCAATTTACGAGCAGTACTTC. Translation: CSSSSIYEQYF. The entire variable domain, with the rest obtained from reference TRBV7-9 and TRBJ2-7, is as follows: DTGVSQNPRHKITKRGQNVTFRCDPISEHNRLYWYRQTLGQGPEFLTYFQNEAQLEKSRLLSDRFSAERPKGSFSTLEIQRTEQGDSAMYLCSSSSIYEQYFGPGTRLTVT.